The present entry profiles one T cell receptor (beta chain) with its context. The target antigen is unknown. MiXCR, run by TCRdb on the PCR reads, gives a single entry per CDR3 protein. Of tens of thousands of distinct CDR3 sequences in the sample, over 15% are singletons; the top ten hold more than 0.9%. This sample is part of a study of molecular identifiers for immune sequencing clone quantification. General study findings and limits: Identical TCR molecules can share a barcode, and this sharing could underestimate highly expanded clone sizes.

Preparation of naive CD8 libraries involved roughly 19,000 to 1,000,000 sorted cells and 10%, 30% or 50% RNA. Using a CD8+CD4-CCR7+CD45RA+ phenotype, naive CD8 T cells were sorted. This CDR3 is built from 12 residues. Trimming stripped 3 bases from V and 5 bases from J, with 6 bases between. Germline lookup yields CDR1 MDHEN and CDR2 SYDVKM. The genes are TRBV28 and TRBJ2-3; D is unresolved. The sequenced sample was naive CD8+ T cells from blood, with Jurkat cell RNA spiked in. Noted subset: FACS-sorted CD8+CD4-CCR7+CD45RA+ naive T cells. The clonotype was recovered from a human donor in good health. Some libraries in this study had Jurkat cell RNA spiked in. The CDR3 spells CASSLDVDTQYF. The DNA of the CDR3 is TGTGCCAGCAGTTTGGACGTAGATACGCAGTATTTT.